The 30 T cell receptor beta chains listed next were all sequenced from one sample in a study of radiation and T cells in renal cell carcinoma. Assay used: immunoSEQ multiplex PCR; TCRdb lists only in-frame clones, some missing. The data hold fewer than 150,000 clones, with around 90% observed a single time. Time point here: blood 2 weeks post-SBRT. As to treatment: 15 Gy SBRT to primary tumor, nephrectomy 4 weeks later. Sequenced here: blood, sampled from a patient whose treatment included radiotherapy and nephrectomy. Source of these receptors: a woman aged 65 to 85 with renal cell carcinoma.

The rearrangement joins TRBV4-1 to TRBJ2-3; no clear D gene. This CDR3 contains 16 residues. V lost 1 base, J lost 0 bases, and 11 bases lay in between. Looked up from germline, CDR1 is MGHRA and CDR2 is YSYEKL. This chain's CDR3 is CASSQGPAASTDTQYF. The CDR3 region has the DNA TGCGCCAGCAGCCAAGGTCCAGCAGCTAGCACAGATACGCAGTATTTT.

The chain employs TRBV6-5 and TRBJ1-4; no reliable D call. Deletions cut 8 bases from V and 8 bases from J, with 12 bases between. Germline values: CDR1 MNHEY, CDR2 SVGAGI. This CDR3 has 12 amino acids. The CDR3 DNA reads as TGTGCCAGCGGCGAACTTCGGGAAAAACTGTTTTTT. Translating gives CASGELREKLFF.

The chain links TRBV14 to TRBJ1-6; tentatively, D is TRBD1 (5 bases). V was pared by 5 bases and J by 10 bases, with 18 bases between. This CDR3 region has 15 residues. The germline gives CDR1 SGHDN, CDR2 FVKESK. CDR3: CASSRRWGSGSPLHF. CDR3 DNA sequence: TGTGCCAGCAGCAGACGTTGGGGGTCGGGGTCACCCCTCCACTTT.

The V and J genes are TRBV7-2 and TRBJ2-1; 8 bases map to TRBD2. Trimming at V came to 2 bases and at J to 2 bases, leaving 2 bases not matched to a gene. Germline CDR1 and CDR2: SGHTA and FQGNSA. This CDR3 is 15 amino acids long. The CDR3 loop is CASSLKAGAYNEQFF. The CDR3 DNA sequence: TGTGCCAGCAGCTTAAAAGCGGGGGCCTACAATGAGCAGTTCTTC.

A single count supports this clone. The chain links TRBV13 to TRBJ2-3; no clear D. The CDR3 contains 13 residues. Germline-derived CDR1 and CDR2 are PRHDT and FYEKMQ (reference sequence). Trimming stripped 1 base from V and 6 bases from J, with 8 bases between. The CDR3 bases are TGTGCCAGCAGCTTAGCAGTCCGTGATACGCAGTATTTT. Its protein product is CASSLAVRDTQYF. Supplemented by reference TRBV13 and TRBJ2-3, the full variable domain reads AAGVIQSPRHLIKEKRETATLKCYPIPRHDTVYWYQQGPGQDPQFLISFYEKMQSDKGSIPDRFSAQQFSDYHSELNMSSLELGDSALYFCASSLAVRDTQYFGPGTRLTVL.

CDR3 bases: TGTGCCAGCAGCCAAGTCCGGAACGAGCAGTACTTC. It translates to CASSQVRNEQYF. This chain connects TRBV4-2 to TRBJ2-7; D gene ambiguous. Germline assignment: CDR1 LGHNA and CDR2 YNFKEQ. This CDR3 comprises 12 residues. Trimming cost V 1 base and J 5 bases, with 6 bases left between them.

This clone turned up a few times. The chain combines TRBV10-3 with TRBJ1-3, with D possibly being TRBD1 (5 bases). Deletions cut 3 bases from V and 0 bases from J, with 12 bases between. The germline V gene encodes CDR1 ENHRY and CDR2 SYGVKD. The CDR3 totals 16 residues. The CDR3 DNA reads as TGTGCCATCAGTGATGGGGGACGAAGCTCTGGAAACACCATATATTTT. Amino acid sequence: CAISDGGRSSGNTIYF.

In DNA, the CDR3 is TGTGCCAGCAGCACCGGGACAGGGGAAAATTCACCCCTCCACTTT. Its protein product is CASSTGTGENSPLHF. The chain carries TRBV9 and TRBJ1-6, with 10 bases lining up with TRBD1. Unmatched junction bases numbered 5, after V lost 4 bases and J lost 7 bases. The CDR3 length is 15 residues. CDR1 is SGDLS and CDR2 is YYNGEE in the germline V gene.

Here the CDR3 DNA reads TGTGCCAGCAGCTTTTTTCCCCAGACAGGGAAGGTTACTGAAGCTTTCTTT. Amino acid sequence: CASSFFPQTGKVTEAFF. This chain connects TRBV11-2 to TRBJ1-1; the match to TRBD1 covers 7 bases. The CDR3 has 17 amino acids. Per the germline V gene, CDR1 is SGHAT and CDR2 is FQNNGV. The trim removed 3 bases at V and 5 bases at J, leaving 15 bases unmatched.

The chain joins TRBV2 to TRBJ2-1, with TRBD2 identical over 13 bases. V lost 9 bases to trimming and J lost 4 bases; unmatched junction nucleotides: 6. The V gene's germline CDR1 is SNHLY and CDR2 FYNNEI. The length of the CDR3 is 15 residues. DNA of the CDR3: TGTGCCAGAGAACGGACTAGCGGGGGATACAATGAGCAGTTCTTC. This encodes CARERTSGGYNEQFF.

The V call is TRBV19, the J call TRBJ2-3; TRBD1 might be the D (6 bases). The CDR3 loop spans 14 amino acids. The V gene lost 6 bases and the J gene lost 2 bases, with 12 bases spanning the gap. Looked up from germline, CDR1 is LNHDA and CDR2 is SQIVND (reference sequence). The chain's CDR3 is CASRRTGSTDTQYF. DNA of the CDR3: TGTGCCAGTAGGCGAACAGGGTCCACAGATACGCAGTATTTT.

V and J are TRBV30 and TRBJ1-2; 10 bases are a match to TRBD1. With 5 bases clipped from V and 4 bases from J, the junction kept 4 bases outside the gene matches. Germline-derived CDR1 and CDR2 are GTSNPN and SVGIG (reference sequence). This CDR3 has 13 residues. The CDR3 bases are TGTGCCTGGGGGACAGGGGAGGCCTATGGCTACACCTTC. It codes for CAWGTGEAYGYTF.

This chain joins TRBV28 and TRBJ1-2, with D possibly TRBD1 on 6 matching bases. Germline loops: CDR1 MDHEN, CDR2 SYDVKM. The CDR3 runs 12 residues. Trimming removed 8 bases at V and 7 bases at J, with 14 bases between. Written as DNA, the CDR3 is TGTGCCAGCTCGGGGGGGGGCGCTGGCTACACCTTC. Protein product: CASSGGGAGYTF.

The chain couples TRBV19 to TRBJ2-1, with TRBD2 identical over 8 bases. Trimming at V came to 3 bases and at J to 5 bases, leaving 3 bases not matched to a gene. The germline CDR1 and CDR2 sequences are LNHDA and SQIVND (reference sequence). The CDR3 length is 14 residues. CDR3 region: CASSILAGHNEQFF. CDR3 sequence (DNA): TGTGCCAGTAGTATCCTAGCGGGTCACAATGAGCAGTTCTTC.

CDR3 loop: CTSSQLRPNGRPGGYTF. CDR3 in DNA: TGCACCAGCAGCCAACTCCGACCGAACGGGCGACCTGGTGGCTACACCTTC. This chain joins TRBV1 and TRBJ1-2. TRBV1 counts as a pseudogene. The CDR3 contains 17 residues.

The chain has TRBV27 and TRBJ1-3, with D tentatively TRBD1 (6 bases). This CDR3 comprises 16 residues. Germline CDR1 and CDR2: MNHEY and SMNVEV (reference sequence). V was shortened by 5 bases and J by 2 bases, with 16 bases between the two germline ends. The CDR3: CASSPHNRVAGNTIYF. DNA for the CDR3: TGTGCCAGCAGTCCACACAACAGGGTTGCTGGAAACACCATATATTTT.

V is TRBV27 and J is TRBJ2-3; D may be TRBD1 (6 bases). Germline assignment: CDR1 MNHEY and CDR2 SMNVEV (reference sequence). CDR3 length equals 17 residues. V was trimmed by 7 bases and J by 6 bases, leaving 26 bases between them. The CDR3 DNA is TGTGCCAGCATTTTGAGGGGTGGCAGGGGAACAATCGATACGCAGTATTTT. This gives the protein CASILRGGRGTIDTQYF.

The chain links TRBV7-2 to TRBJ1-2; 9 bases fit TRBD1. The CDR3 spans 14 residues. With 5 bases clipped from V and 4 bases from J, the junction kept 5 bases outside the gene matches. From germline, CDR1 is SGHTA and CDR2 FQGNSA. CDR3 sequence reads: CASSPPGQGYGYTF. The CDR3 nucleotides are TGTGCCAGCAGCCCTCCGGGACAGGGCTATGGCTACACCTTC.

This clone has just one count. The chain joins TRBV5-3 to TRBJ2-3, with 9 bases aligning to TRBD1. TRBV5-3 is classed as an ORF, of uncertain function. The ends lost 0 bases at V and 1 base at J; junction bases unmatched: 3. The CDR3 is made up of 16 amino acids. CDR3: CARSLGDRDRTDTQYF. The CDR3 DNA is TGTGCCAGAAGCTTGGGGGACAGGGATCGCACAGATACGCAGTATTTT.

The CDR3 loop reads CASSVAAMNTEAFF. Here the CDR3 DNA reads TGTGCCAGCAGCGTAGCAGCTATGAACACTGAAGCTTTCTTT. This sequence joins TRBV9 and TRBJ1-1; D gene uncertain. The CDR3 is made up of 14 amino acids. The germline V gene has CDR1 SGDLS and CDR2 YYNGEE. Trimming pared 0 bases from V and 0 bases from J, leaving 6 bases between.

CDR3 sequence reads: CASSLGAGGLYNEQFF. The CDR3 DNA reads as TGTGCCAGCAGCTTAGGAGCGGGGGGCCTTTACAATGAGCAGTTCTTC. V and J are TRBV7-2 and TRBJ2-1, with 9 bases fitting TRBD2. V was pared by 1 base and J by 4 bases, with 5 bases of the junction left unmatched. This CDR3 has 16 residues. Germline V gives CDR1 SGHTA, CDR2 FQGNSA.

The chain has TRBV2 and TRBJ1-2; TRBD1 matches at 11 bases. The trim removed 4 bases at V and 3 bases at J, leaving 1 base unmatched. This CDR3 has 14 amino acids. From germline, CDR1 is SNHLY and CDR2 FYNNEI. The chain's CDR3 is CASSGDRGYYGYTF. CDR3 nucleotide sequence: TGTGCCAGCAGTGGGGACAGGGGGTACTATGGCTACACCTTC.

The chain uses TRBV9 and TRBJ2-3; D is tentatively TRBD1 or TRBD2 (5 bases each). Germline assignment: CDR1 SGDLS and CDR2 YYNGEE. Trimming stripped 0 bases from V and 15 bases from J, with 14 bases between. CDR3 length: 12 residues. The CDR3 coding sequence is TGTGCCAGCAGCGTAGTCGGGCAGGGACCCTATTTT. Translated, it gives CASSVVGQGPYF.

This chain links TRBV5-1 with TRBJ1-1, with D maybe TRBD1 (5 bases). Germline V gene lookup returns CDR1 SGHRS and CDR2 YFSETQ. Trimming pared 1 base from V and 1 base from J, leaving 5 bases between. This CDR3 comprises 13 residues. CDR3 protein: CASSLTGNTEAFF. The CDR3 nucleotides are TGCGCCAGCAGCTTGACAGGGAACACTGAAGCTTTCTTT. The full variable domain, completed using reference TRBV5-1 and TRBJ1-1, is KAGVTQTPRYLIKTRGQQVTLSCSPISGHRSVSWYQQTPGQGLQFLFEYFSETQRNKGNFPGRFSGRQFSNSRSEMNVSTLELGDSALYLCASSLTGNTEAFFGQGTRLTVV.

Only a few counts were recorded for this clone. The chain couples TRBV7-3 to TRBJ2-2; D unresolved. Germline V CDR1 and CDR2: SGHTA, FQGTGA. This CDR3 has 13 amino acids. With 4 bases removed from V and 0 bases from J, the gap between germline ends came to 3 bases. CDR3 DNA sequence: TGTGCCAGCAGCTCGCCGAACACCGGGGAGCTGTTTTTT. This translates into CASSSPNTGELFF.

CDR3 DNA: TGTGCCAGCACCCCAGGGACAGGGGAGACTGAAGCTTTCTTT. Translating gives CASTPGTGETEAFF. The rearrangement joins TRBV27 to TRBJ1-1; the match to TRBD1 covers 10 bases. Germline V gene lookup returns CDR1 MNHEY and CDR2 SMNVEV (reference sequence). The CDR3 sequence is 14 residues long. The J segment lost 5 bases and the V segment lost 7 bases, leaving 7 bases of the junction unmatched.

This clone was seen a single time. The same CDR3 is also encoded by other DNA sequences in this sample. The CDR3 region is CAWSGREQYF. The CDR3 nucleotides are TGTGCCTGGAGTGGACGGGAGCAGTACTTC. The genes are TRBV30 and TRBJ2-7; D is uncertain. The CDR3 totals 10 residues. Germline-derived CDR1 and CDR2 are GTSNPN and SVGIG (reference sequence). The germline V and J ends were trimmed by 1 base and 7 bases, with 5 bases remaining between them.

Written as DNA, the CDR3 is TGTGCCAGCAGGAAGGGGGGAGCACCCCTCCACTTT. This gives the protein CASRKGGAPLHF. This sequence joins TRBV2 and TRBJ1-6; D may be TRBD1 (6 bases). The CDR3 runs 12 residues. V lost 6 bases to trimming and J lost 11 bases, with 11 bases between them. The germline gives CDR1 SNHLY, CDR2 FYNNEI.

The V and J genes are TRBV7-9 and TRBJ1-1; D not certain. Germline values: CDR1 SEHNR, CDR2 FQNEAQ (reference sequence). Trimming shortened V by 3 bases and J by 2 bases, and 7 bases separated the two germline ends. The CDR3 totals 13 residues. CDR3 bases: TGTGCCAGCAGCTTGAACGTCAACACTGAAGCTTTCTTT. Translating gives CASSLNVNTEAFF.

This chain joins TRBV29-1 and TRBJ2-5; 8 bases match TRBD2. Germline-derived CDR1 and CDR2 are SQVTM and ANQGSEA. Trimming cost V 7 bases and J 3 bases; bases outside gene matches: 4. This CDR3 region has 12 residues. The CDR3 region is CSGGAGEETQYF. DNA for the CDR3: TGCAGCGGCGGAGCGGGAGAAGAGACCCAGTACTTC.